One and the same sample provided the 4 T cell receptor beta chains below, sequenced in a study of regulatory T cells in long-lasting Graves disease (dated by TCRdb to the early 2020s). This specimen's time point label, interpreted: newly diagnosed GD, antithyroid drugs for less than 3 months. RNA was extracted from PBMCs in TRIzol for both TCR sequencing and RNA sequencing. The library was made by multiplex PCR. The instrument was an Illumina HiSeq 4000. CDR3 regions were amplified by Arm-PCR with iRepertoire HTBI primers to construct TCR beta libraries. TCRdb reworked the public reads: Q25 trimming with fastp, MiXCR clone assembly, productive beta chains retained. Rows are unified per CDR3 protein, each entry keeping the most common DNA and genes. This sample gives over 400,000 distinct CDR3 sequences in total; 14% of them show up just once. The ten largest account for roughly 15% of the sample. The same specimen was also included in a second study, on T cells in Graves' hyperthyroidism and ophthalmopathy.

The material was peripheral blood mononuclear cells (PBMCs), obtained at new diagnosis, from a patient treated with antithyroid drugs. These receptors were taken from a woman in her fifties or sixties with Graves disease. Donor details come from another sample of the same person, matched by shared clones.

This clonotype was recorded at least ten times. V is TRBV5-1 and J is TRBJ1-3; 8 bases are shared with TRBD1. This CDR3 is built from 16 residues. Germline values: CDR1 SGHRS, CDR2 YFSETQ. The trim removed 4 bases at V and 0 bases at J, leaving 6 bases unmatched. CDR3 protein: CASSTRQGSSGNTIYF. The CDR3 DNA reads TGCGCCAGCAGCACCAGACAGGGGAGCTCTGGAAACACCATATATTTT.

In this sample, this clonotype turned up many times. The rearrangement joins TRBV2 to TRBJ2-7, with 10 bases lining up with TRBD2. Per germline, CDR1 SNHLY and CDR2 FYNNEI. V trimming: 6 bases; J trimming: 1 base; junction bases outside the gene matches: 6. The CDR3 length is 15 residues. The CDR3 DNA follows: TGTGCCAGCAGACCCGGGACTAGCGTGTCCTACGAGCAGTACTTC. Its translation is CASRPGTSVSYEQYF.

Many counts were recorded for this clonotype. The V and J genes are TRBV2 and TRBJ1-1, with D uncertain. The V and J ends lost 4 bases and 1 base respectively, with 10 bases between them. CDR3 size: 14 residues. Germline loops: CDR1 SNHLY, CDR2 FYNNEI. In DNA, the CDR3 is TGTGCCAGCAGTGTGCGAGGGCAGAACACTGAAGCTTTCTTT. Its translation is CASSVRGQNTEAFF.

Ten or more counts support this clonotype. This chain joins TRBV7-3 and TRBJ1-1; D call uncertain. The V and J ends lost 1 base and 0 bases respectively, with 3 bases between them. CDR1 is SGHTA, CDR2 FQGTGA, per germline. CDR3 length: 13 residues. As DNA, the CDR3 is TGTGCCAGCAGCTTAAGCATGAACACTGAAGCTTTCTTT. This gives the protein CASSLSMNTEAFF.